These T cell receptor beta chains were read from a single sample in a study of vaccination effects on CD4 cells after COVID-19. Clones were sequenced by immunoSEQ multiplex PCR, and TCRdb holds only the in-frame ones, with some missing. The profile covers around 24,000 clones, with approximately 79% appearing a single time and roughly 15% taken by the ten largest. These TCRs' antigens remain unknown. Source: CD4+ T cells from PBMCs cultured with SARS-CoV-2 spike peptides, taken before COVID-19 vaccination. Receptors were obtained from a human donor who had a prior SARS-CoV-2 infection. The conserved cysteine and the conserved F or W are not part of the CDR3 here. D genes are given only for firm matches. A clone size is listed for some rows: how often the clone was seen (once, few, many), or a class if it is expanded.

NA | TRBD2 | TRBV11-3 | ASSPRASGLHEQF
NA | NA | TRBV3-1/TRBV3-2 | ASSQEIPSSYNSPLH
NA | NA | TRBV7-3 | ASSLDRSGYGYT
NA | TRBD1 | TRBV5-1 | ASRWGTEETQY
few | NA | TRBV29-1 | SVEDVPSQF
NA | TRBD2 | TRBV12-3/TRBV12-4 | ASNSGYSYEQY
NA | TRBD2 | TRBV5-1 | ASSTSGGTDTQY
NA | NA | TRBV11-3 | ASSLGVQALFDEQF
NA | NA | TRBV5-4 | ASSLRASYNSPLH
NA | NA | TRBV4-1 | ASSQEGLLEQY
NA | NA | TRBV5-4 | ASSLGESSEQF
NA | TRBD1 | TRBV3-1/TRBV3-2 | ASSARWTGGRSTDTQY
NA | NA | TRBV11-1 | ASSPGRSSYNEQF
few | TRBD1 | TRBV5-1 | ASSAGQGGSPLH
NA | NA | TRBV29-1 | SVDGGATRSTDTQY
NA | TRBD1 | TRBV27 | ASSTGGIPYGYT
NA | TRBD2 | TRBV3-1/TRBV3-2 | ASSQLGTSGYNEQF
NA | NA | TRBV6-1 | ASSEGRVSGNTIY
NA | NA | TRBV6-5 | ASSFQGGQPQH
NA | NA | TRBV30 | AWSVPYNEQF
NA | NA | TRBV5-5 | ASSLDWAIGQPQH
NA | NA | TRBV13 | ASSLTARTRIAKNIQY
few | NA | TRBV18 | ASSPVSTEPYEQY
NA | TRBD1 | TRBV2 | ASKVATGPGGEQY
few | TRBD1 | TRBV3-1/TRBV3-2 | ASSQELSGQPYGYT
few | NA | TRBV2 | ASTGDLNTEAF
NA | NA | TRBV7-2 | ASSLWGINQPQH
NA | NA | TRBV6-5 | ASSYSITGNTGELF
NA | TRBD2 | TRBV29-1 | SVASGLVDTQY
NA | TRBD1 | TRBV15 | ATSRVGDRSYEQY